One sample yielded the 12 T cell receptor beta chains listed below, sequenced in a study of blood T cell repertoires in COVID-19. Clones were read by immunoSEQ multiplex PCR, and TCRdb kept only the in-frame ones, dropping some. The table has fewer than 180,000 clones, roughly 87% seen once. Sequenced: peripheral blood. These receptors all come from a woman in her fifties or sixties with active or convalescent COVID-19.

This chain connects TRBV14 to TRBJ1-1; weak D call: TRBD1 (5 bases). This CDR3 has 13 amino acids. Germline assignment: CDR1 SGHDN and CDR2 FVKESK. The germline V and J ends were trimmed by 0 bases and 8 bases, with 10 bases remaining between them. The CDR3 coding sequence is TGTGCCAGCAGCCAAGATCTGGAGGGGGAAGCTTTCTTT. Translation: CASSQDLEGEAFF.

The J gene is TRBJ2-2, the V gene TRBV18; D is ambiguous. V lost 3 bases, J lost 6 bases, and 8 bases lay in between. CDR1 is KGHSH and CDR2 is LQKENI in the germline V gene. CDR3 length: 13 amino acids. CDR3 loop: CASSPRLPGELFF. In DNA form, the CDR3 reads TGTGCCAGCTCACCGAGACTCCCCGGGGAGCTGTTTTTT.

CDR3 coding DNA: TGTGCCAGTAGTATAGGTGTCAGGGGCTCGGACGAGCAGTACTTC. Translated, it gives CASSIGVRGSDEQYF. The genes are TRBV19 and TRBJ2-7, with D perhaps TRBD1 (6 bases). The length of the CDR3 is 15 residues. Germline V gives CDR1 LNHDA, CDR2 SQIVND (reference sequence). V lost 1 base and J lost 5, with 15 bases in between.

This chain uses TRBV10-3 with TRBJ2-7, with a weak D call TRBD2 (6 bases). Trimming cost V 6 bases and J 5 bases, with 17 bases left between them. There are 14 residues in the CDR3. Germline V gene lookup returns CDR1 ENHRY and CDR2 SYGVKD. This chain's CDR3 is CAIRRGREADEQYF. CDR3 nucleotides: TGTGCCATCAGGAGGGGCAGGGAGGCGGACGAGCAGTACTTC.

This clone was counted a single time. The V and J genes are TRBV7-9 and TRBJ2-2; 7 bases align to TRBD1. The trim removed 2 bases at V and 4 bases at J, leaving 10 bases unmatched. This CDR3 contains 17 residues. Germline lookup yields CDR1 SEHNR and CDR2 FQNEAQ (reference sequence). CDR3 DNA: TGTGCCAGCAGCTTATATAGGGGGCCTGAGGGCACCGGGGAGCTGTTTTTT. As protein: CASSLYRGPEGTGELFF.

The V call is TRBV27, the J call TRBJ1-2; 9 bases line up with TRBD1. The CDR3 length is 17 residues. J was trimmed by 0 bases and V by 7 bases; bases with no gene match: 12. The germline CDR1 and CDR2 sequences are MNHEY and SMNVEV (reference sequence). Here the CDR3 reads CASTSRTGATSNYGYTF. The CDR3 DNA sequence: TGTGCCAGCACGTCACGGACAGGGGCCACCTCTAACTATGGCTACACCTTC.

The chain has TRBV4-1 and TRBJ2-3; 7 nucleotides line up with TRBD2. This CDR3 is 15 amino acids long. V dropped 6 bases and J dropped 1; count of bases not matched to a gene: 7. Per the germline V gene, CDR1 is MGHRA and CDR2 is YSYEKL. The CDR3 reads CASRTVLAGTDTQYF. The CDR3 region has the DNA TGCGCCAGCAGGACCGTTCTAGCGGGCACAGATACGCAGTATTTT.

This chain links TRBV6-5 with TRBJ1-1; D is perhaps TRBD1 (5 bases). V was trimmed by 4 bases and J by 5 bases, leaving 14 bases between them. The CDR3 sequence is 14 residues long. Germline V gives CDR1 MNHEY, CDR2 SVGAGI. DNA of the CDR3: TGTGCCAGCAGTTCGCGGGGGATGGGGACTGAAGCTTTCTTT. Amino acid sequence: CASSSRGMGTEAFF.

The chain employs TRBV4-1 and TRBJ2-6; no firm D call. This CDR3 comprises 15 residues. Germline loops: CDR1 MGHRA, CDR2 YSYEKL. V was shortened by 1 base and J by 0 bases, with 4 bases between the two germline ends. CDR3: CASSQGPSGANVLTF. The CDR3 DNA follows: TGCGCCAGCAGCCAAGGGCCCTCTGGGGCCAACGTCCTGACTTTC.

The chain is built from TRBV20-1 and TRBJ1-2, with D possibly TRBD1 on 5 matching bases. V was clipped by 8 bases and J by 4 bases, with 11 bases between them. The CDR3 has 11 residues. Germline assignment: CDR1 DFQATT and CDR2 SNEGSKA (reference sequence). The chain's CDR3 is CSPGRAYGYTF. CDR3 DNA sequence: TGCAGTCCGGGCAGGGCCTATGGCTACACCTTC.

The V and J genes are TRBV6-5 and TRBJ2-5, with TRBD1 matching 8 bases. Trimming at V came to 7 bases and at J to 2 bases, leaving 3 bases not matched to a gene. Germline V gives CDR1 MNHEY, CDR2 SVGAGI. This CDR3 spans 13 amino acids. The CDR3 spells CASKRQGQETQYF. The DNA for the CDR3 is TGTGCCAGCAAACGACAGGGGCAAGAGACCCAGTACTTC.

This chain uses TRBV10-3 with TRBJ1-1, with D possibly TRBD1 on 6 matching bases. The germline V gene encodes CDR1 ENHRY and CDR2 SYGVKD. CDR3 length: 12 residues. V gave up 4 bases and J gave up 3 bases, with 6 bases separating them. This CDR3 is CAISGTDTEAFF. Here the CDR3 DNA reads TGTGCCATCAGTGGGACAGACACTGAAGCTTTCTTT.